This TCR beta chain was identified in a study of T cells in localized non-small cell lung cancer. CDR1 and CDR2 (germline): MDHEN, SYDVKM. The CDR3 loop spans 16 amino acids. Trimming took off 6 bases at V and 2 bases at J, with 17 bases between the two ends. TCRdb's table, derived via immunoSEQ multiplex PCR, lists solely in-frame clones and lacks some. The table lists roughly 38,000 clones, around 86% of them singletons. In this sample, this clone turned up a few times. This TCR was recovered from a male donor at least 60 years old with stage II lung adenocarcinoma. V and J are TRBV28 and TRBJ1-5; D possibly corresponds to TRBD1 (5 bases). The source material was peripheral blood mononuclear cells, sampled before any cancer treatment. The CDR3 DNA reads TGTGCCAGCAGCTCCATCGGGGGGGGTGGCAATCAGCCCCAGCATTTT. It yields the protein CASSSIGGGGNQPQHF.